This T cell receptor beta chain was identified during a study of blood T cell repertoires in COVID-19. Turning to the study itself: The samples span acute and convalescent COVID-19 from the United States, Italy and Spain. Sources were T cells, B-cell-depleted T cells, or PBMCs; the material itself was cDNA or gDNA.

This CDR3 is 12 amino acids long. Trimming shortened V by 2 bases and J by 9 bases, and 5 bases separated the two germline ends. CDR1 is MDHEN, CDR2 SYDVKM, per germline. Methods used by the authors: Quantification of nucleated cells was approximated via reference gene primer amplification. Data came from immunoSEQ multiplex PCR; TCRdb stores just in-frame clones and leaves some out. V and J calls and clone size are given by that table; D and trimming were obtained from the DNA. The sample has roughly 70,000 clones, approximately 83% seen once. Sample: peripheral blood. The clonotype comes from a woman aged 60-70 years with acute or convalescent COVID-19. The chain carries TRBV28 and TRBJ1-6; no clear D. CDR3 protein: CASSLISSPLHF. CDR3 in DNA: TGTGCCAGCAGTTTAATCAGTTCACCCCTCCACTTT.